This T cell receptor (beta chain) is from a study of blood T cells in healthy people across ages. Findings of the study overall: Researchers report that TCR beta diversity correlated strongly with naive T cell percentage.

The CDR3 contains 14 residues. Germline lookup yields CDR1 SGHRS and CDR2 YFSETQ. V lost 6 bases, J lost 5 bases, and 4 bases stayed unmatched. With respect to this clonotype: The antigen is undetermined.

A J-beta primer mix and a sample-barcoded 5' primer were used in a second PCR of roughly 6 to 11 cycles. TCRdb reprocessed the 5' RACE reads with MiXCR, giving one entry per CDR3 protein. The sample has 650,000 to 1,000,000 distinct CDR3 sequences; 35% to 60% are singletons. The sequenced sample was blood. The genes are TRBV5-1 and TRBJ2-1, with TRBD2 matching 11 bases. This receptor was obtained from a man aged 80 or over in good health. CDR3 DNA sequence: TGCGCCAGCATCCTAGCGGGAGGCAACAATGAGCAGTTCTTC. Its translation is CASILAGGNNEQFF.